This T cell receptor (beta chain) is drawn from a study of early T cells in non-severe SARS-CoV-2 infection. About the research overall: Bulk RNA taken from unsorted whole blood was sequenced, leaving chains unpaired. General observations from the study: In VDJdb matching, anti-spike CD8 responses were favored while private and CD4 specificities went missing.

Attachment of unique molecular identifiers was made to individual cDNA molecules. TCRdb re-derived calls from the 5' RACE reads in MiXCR, one entry per CDR3 protein. The data hold under 45,000 distinct CDR3 sequences, with roughly 5.7% observed a single time. Germline CDR1 reads MDHEN; CDR2 reads SYDVKM. This CDR3 region has 15 residues. Trimming took 8 bases from V and 3 from J, leaving 17 bases between them. This clonotype was seen many times. As yet, its antigen is unknown. The sample was whole blood, taken at baseline. The clonotype comes from an adult who was a healthcare worker with PCR-confirmed SARS-CoV-2 infection or an uninfected control (not recorded which). The chain combines TRBV28 with TRBJ2-1, with D perhaps being TRBD1 or TRBD2 (6 bases each). CDR3 DNA: TGTGCCAGCCGAATTAGGGGGGTCAACTACAATGAGCAGTTCTTC. This encodes CASRIRGVNYNEQFF.